These 9 T cell receptor beta chains were all obtained from the same sample, sequenced in a study of T cell responses to AZD1222 COVID-19 vaccine (dated by TCRdb to the early 2020s). The time point label here, explained by the study, means: baseline before first vaccination. The library was prepared using the immunoSEQ multiplex PCR assay. TCRdb carries this immuneACCESS record with in-frame sequences only. Its versions omit some clonotypes, under half of them owing to an unresolved V gene in the studies checked, with the rest unexplained. Recorded for this sample are about 180,000 clones; 88% of them occurred a single time. Of the sample, approximately 7.7% is held by the ten largest clones. The sequences come from peripheral blood, collected on day 0 of AZD1222 vaccination. The source of these receptors is an adult in good health.

The chain links TRBV5-4 to TRBJ1-2, with TRBD1 matching 7 bases. The V gene end was trimmed by 3 bases and the J gene end by 6 bases; junction bases not matched to a gene: 11. This CDR3 has 15 residues. Per germline, CDR1 SGHNT and CDR2 YYREEE (reference sequence). For the CDR3, the DNA is TGTGCCAGCAGCTCCTCGTCGACAGGGAGGGATGGCTACACCTTC. Its translation is CASSSSSTGRDGYTF.

The V and J genes are TRBV12-3 or TRBV12-4 and TRBJ2-7; D is unclear. The V end lost 3 bases, the J end lost 2 bases, and 8 bases lay between the germline ends. The CDR3 sequence is 13 residues long. Here the CDR3 reads CASSFSGTYEQYF. CDR3 DNA: TGTGCCAGCAGTTTTTCCGGAACCTACGAGCAGTACTTC.

This clone was seen once. The chain couples TRBV14 to TRBJ2-1; weak D call: TRBD1 (7 bases). The CDR3 extends over 17 amino acids. Germline CDR1 and CDR2: SGHDN and FVKESK. V gave up 0 bases and J gave up 2 bases, with 14 bases separating them. The CDR3, as DNA: TGTGCCAGCAGCCAAGAAGGGGGCAGGGAGGCCTACAATGAGCAGTTCTTC. This codes for CASSQEGGREAYNEQFF.

The V gene is TRBV3-1 (or the pseudogene TRBV3-2), the J gene TRBJ2-4; D not resolved. V lost 0 bases, J lost 1 base, and 7 bases lay in between. Germline assignment: CDR1 LGHDT and CDR2 YNNKEL (reference sequence). The CDR3 runs to 15 residues. The CDR3 bases are TGTGCCAGCAGCCAAGATTTTAGCGCCAAAAACATTCAGTACTTC. The encoded protein is CASSQDFSAKNIQYF.

The chain combines TRBV2 with TRBJ1-1, with TRBD1 matching over 11 bases. Per germline, CDR1 SNHLY and CDR2 FYNNEI. V lost 7 bases to trimming and J lost 5 bases; unmatched junction nucleotides: 12. The CDR3 has 16 amino acids. CDR3 nucleotide sequence: TGTGCCAGCACTCCTCCGGGACAGGGGGGTTCGACTGAAGCTTTCTTT. Translating it yields CASTPPGQGGSTEAFF. Together with reference TRBV2 and TRBJ1-1, the CDR3 gives the full variable domain: EPEVTQTPSHQVTQMGQEVILRCVPISNHLYFYWYRQILGQKVEFLVSFYNNEISEKSEIFDDQFSVERPDGSNFTLKIRSTKLEDSAMYFCASTPPGQGGSTEAFFGQGTRLTVV.

This sequence joins TRBV4-3 and TRBJ1-4, with D perhaps matching TRBD1 (5 bases). There are 15 residues in the CDR3. CDR1 LGHNA and CDR2 YSLEER come from the germline V gene. The V end lost 1 base, the J end lost 6 bases, and 12 bases lay between the germline ends. The CDR3 sequence is CASSQAVVRDEKLFF. The DNA of the CDR3 is TGCGCCAGCAGCCAAGCAGTGGTCAGGGATGAAAAACTGTTTTTT.

CDR3 coding DNA: TGTGCCAGCAGTACCAGGAGCTTCAATTCACCCCTCCACTTT. This encodes CASSTRSFNSPLHF. V gene TRBV6-5 combines with J gene TRBJ1-6, with D unclear. The CDR3 extends over 14 amino acids. Germline CDR1 and CDR2: MNHEY and SVGAGI. Trimming took off 5 bases at V and 7 bases at J, with 12 bases between the two ends.

The rearrangement uses TRBV12-5 and TRBJ2-4; D gene ambiguous. Germline lookup yields CDR1 LGHNT and CDR2 FRNRAP. The V gene lost 0 bases and the J gene lost 15 bases, with 15 bases spanning the gap. This CDR3 spans 13 amino acids. The DNA of the CDR3 is TGTGCTAGTGGTTTGGTACGTATGGTTCCGCGGTACTTC. Amino acids: CASGLVRMVPRYF. The complete variable domain, with remaining parts taken from reference TRBV12-5 and TRBJ2-4, reads DARVTQTPRHKVTEMGQEVTMRCQPILGHNTVFWYRQTMMQGLELLAYFRNRAPLDDSGMPKDRFSAEMPDATLATLKIQPSEPRDSAVYFCASGLVRMVPRYFGAGTRLSVL.

The rearrangement joins TRBV4-1 to TRBJ1-4; the match to TRBD1 covers 10 bases. V dropped 0 bases and J dropped 7; count of bases not matched to a gene: 2. The CDR3 runs to 15 residues. Germline V gene data show CDR1 as MGHRA and CDR2 as YSYEKL. The CDR3 DNA sequence: TGCGCCAGCAGCCAAGAGGGGGACAGGGGTGAAAAACTGTTTTTT. Its protein is CASSQEGDRGEKLFF.